These 21 T cell receptor beta chains share one sample of origin, sequenced in a study of T-cell reconstitution after alpha-beta-depleted transplantation in children. A library of TCRbeta sequences, prepared with unique molecular identifiers, was generated. TCRdb independently ran MiXCR on the PCR reads; one entry per CDR3 protein. Here the sample spans approximately 500,000 distinct CDR3 sequences, 27% being singletons. The source material was PBMCs, sampled before TCRalphabeta/CD19-depleted stem cell transplant. The receptors stem from a boy younger than two with Wiskott-Aldrich syndrome, due to receive a stem cell transplant.

This clonotype was observed a handful of times. The V gene is TRBV5-1, the J gene TRBJ2-7; D uncertain. The CDR3 is 14 residues long. Germline assignment: CDR1 SGHRS and CDR2 YFSETQ. V lost 4 bases and J lost 2, with 13 bases in between. The CDR3: CASSILGTTYEQYF. The CDR3 coding sequence is TGCGCCAGCAGCATCCTTGGCACAACCTACGAGCAGTACTTC.

This clonotype was seen a handful of times. This chain connects TRBV20-1 to TRBJ2-1, with D possibly matching TRBD1 (5 bases). The CDR3 runs to 12 residues. Trimming took off 6 bases at V and 6 bases at J, with 12 bases between the two ends. From germline, CDR1 is DFQATT and CDR2 SNEGSKA (reference sequence). CDR3 bases: TGCAGTGCCCGTCCGACAGTCAATGAGCAGTTCTTC. Amino acid sequence: CSARPTVNEQFF.

This clonotype was recorded a few times. This chain joins TRBV25-1 and TRBJ2-1; 7 bases map to TRBD2. CDR3 size: 15 residues. From germline, CDR1 is MGHDK and CDR2 SYGVNS. V lost 3 bases and J lost 1; bases outside the gene matches: 3. The CDR3 is CASSETSRSYNEQFF. The CDR3 DNA sequence: TGTGCCAGCAGTGAGACTAGCAGGTCCTACAATGAGCAGTTCTTC.

This clonotype was observed a handful of times. The J gene is TRBJ2-7, the V gene TRBV20-1; 9 positions match TRBD2. CDR1 and CDR2 from the germline V gene are DFQATT and SNEGSKA (reference sequence). V lost 5 bases, J lost 5 bases, and 10 bases stayed unmatched. This CDR3 spans 14 amino acids. CDR3 sequence (DNA): TGCAGTGCTCGACAACCGGGACTAGCTAACGAGCAGTACTTC. It specifies CSARQPGLANEQYF.

This clonotype turned up a few times. The chain employs TRBV5-1 and TRBJ2-7; possibly TRBD1 for D (5 bases). There are 16 residues in the CDR3. Trimming pared 0 bases from V and 3 bases from J, leaving 16 bases between. The V gene's germline CDR1 is SGHRS and CDR2 YFSETQ. The CDR3 loop is CASSLEFVRVGYEQYF. CDR3 in DNA: TGCGCCAGCAGCTTGGAGTTTGTCAGGGTCGGCTACGAGCAGTACTTC.

The J gene is TRBJ2-2, the V gene TRBV5-1, with D unclear. The germline CDR1 and CDR2 sequences are SGHRS and YFSETQ. The CDR3 sequence is 14 residues long. Trimming left V 0 bases short and J 7 bases short, with 10 bases between. CDR3 protein: CASSLDSHGGELFF. The CDR3 nucleotides read TGCGCCAGCAGCTTGGATTCCCACGGCGGGGAGCTGTTTTTT. Full variable domain (remainder filled in from reference TRBV5-1 and TRBJ2-2): KAGVTQTPRYLIKTRGQQVTLSCSPISGHRSVSWYQQTPGQGLQFLFEYFSETQRNKGNFPGRFSGRQFSNSRSEMNVSTLELGDSALYLCASSLDSHGGELFFGEGSRLTVL.

This clonotype was detected a few times. The chain combines TRBV5-1 with TRBJ2-7, with 12 bases that match TRBD2. Germline trimming cut 1 base from V and 0 bases from J; bases unmatched to any gene: 2. There are 16 residues in the CDR3. CDR1 and CDR2 (germline): SGHRS, YFSETQ. CDR3 protein: CASSLLAGGPSYEQYF. As DNA, the CDR3 is TGCGCCAGCAGCTTGCTAGCGGGAGGGCCCTCCTACGAGCAGTACTTC.

CDR3 residues: CASSRAQGSNTGELFF. The CDR3 region has the DNA TGTGCCAGCAGTCGAGCTCAGGGCTCGAACACCGGGGAGCTGTTTTTT. The J gene is TRBJ2-2, the V gene TRBV5-5, with D tentatively TRBD1 (5 bases). The CDR3 has 16 amino acids. V lost 5 bases, J lost 0 bases, and 14 bases lay in between. Germline V gives CDR1 SGHKS, CDR2 YYEKEE (reference sequence).

V is TRBV12-3 or TRBV12-4 and J is TRBJ2-5; 10 bases fit TRBD1. The V segment lost 3 bases and the J segment 4 bases; nucleotides outside the gene matches: 5. CDR3 length: 15 amino acids. CDR3 loop: CASSFGQGVRETQYF. The CDR3 nucleotides read TGTGCCAGCAGTTTTGGACAGGGGGTTCGAGAGACCCAGTACTTC.

The chain uses TRBV20-1 and TRBJ2-1; 11 bases fit TRBD2. The CDR3 sequence is 14 residues long. The V segment lost 6 bases and the J segment 10 bases; nucleotides outside the gene matches: 11. The germline V gene encodes CDR1 DFQATT and CDR2 SNEGSKA (reference sequence). For the CDR3, the DNA is TGCAGTGCAAGCTCAGGGACTAGCGGTAGCGAGCAGTTCTTC. Its protein product is CSASSGTSGSEQFF.

The chain recombines TRBV5-6 with TRBJ2-2, with D tentatively TRBD1 or TRBD2 (6 bases each). The CDR3 contains 16 residues. CDR1 SGHDT and CDR2 YYEEEE come from the germline V gene. V was trimmed by 1 base and J by 3 bases, leaving 13 bases between them. In DNA form, the CDR3 reads TGTGCCAGCAGCTTGTTCCGGGGGCAAGACACCGGGGAGCTGTTTTTT. Protein product: CASSLFRGQDTGELFF. Full variable domain (rest looked up from reference TRBV5-6 and TRBJ2-2): DAGVTQSPTHLIKTRGQQVTLRCSPKSGHDTVSWYQQALGQGPQFIFQYYEEEERQRGNFPDRFSGHQFPNYSSELNVNALLLGDSALYLCASSLFRGQDTGELFFGEGSRLTVL.

The chain recombines TRBV20-1 with TRBJ2-3; 10 bases fit TRBD2. V shed 3 bases, J shed 4 bases, and the junction held 7 bases outside the gene matches. The length of the CDR3 is 15 residues. CDR1 is DFQATT, CDR2 SNEGSKA, per germline (reference sequence). The CDR3 region is CSASEASGSADTQYF. In DNA, the CDR3 is TGCAGTGCTAGTGAGGCTAGCGGGAGCGCAGATACGCAGTATTTT.

The chain employs TRBV29-1 and TRBJ2-1; unclear D gene. Trimming took off 7 bases at V and 6 bases at J, with 16 bases between the two ends. The CDR3 is 13 residues long. Germline values: CDR1 SQVTM, CDR2 ANQGSEA. The DNA for the CDR3 is TGCAGCGCTGACCACCGGGTTACCAATGAGCAGTTCTTC. Residues: CSADHRVTNEQFF.

This clonotype was seen a few times. The chain combines TRBV7-3 with TRBJ2-7; the D gene is possibly TRBD1 (6 bases). CDR3 length: 15 amino acids. Germline V CDR1 and CDR2: SGHTA, FQGTGA. V was clipped by 2 bases and J by 5 bases, with 16 bases between them. The CDR3 reads CASSLARQAPDEQYF. The DNA for the CDR3 is TGTGCCAGCAGCTTAGCCCGACAGGCACCTGACGAGCAGTACTTC.

This clonotype was observed a handful of times. The chain employs TRBV27 and TRBJ2-7; the match to TRBD2 covers 11 bases. Germline V CDR1 and CDR2: MNHEY, SMNVEV (reference sequence). CDR3 length: 14 amino acids. J gave up 3 bases and V 3 bases, and 1 base lay outside the gene matches. The CDR3 reads CASSFSGRVYEQYF. The CDR3 DNA reads TGTGCCAGCAGTTTTAGCGGGAGGGTCTACGAGCAGTACTTC.

This clonotype was seen more than once but under ten times. The CDR3 spells CSASTGAQGFQPQHF. The CDR3 DNA reads TGCAGTGCTAGTACCGGGGCCCAAGGTTTTCAGCCCCAGCATTTT. The chain is built from TRBV20-1 and TRBJ1-5; TRBD1 might be the D (5 bases). Germline V gives CDR1 DFQATT, CDR2 SNEGSKA (reference sequence). V was clipped by 3 bases and J by 6 bases, with 18 bases between them. CDR3 length: 15 residues.

The gene calls are TRBV5-1 and TRBJ1-2; D is possibly TRBD1 (5 bases). The CDR3 spans 14 residues. V shed 4 bases and J shed 6 bases, with 16 bases lying between them. Germline V gene sequence: CDR1 SGHRS, CDR2 YFSETQ. Written as DNA, the CDR3 is TGCGCCAGCAGCCCTTCAGGCAGGGCGGATGGCTACACCTTC. Residues: CASSPSGRADGYTF.

The V gene is TRBV5-5, the J gene TRBJ1-3; D is undetermined. Trimming shortened V by 0 bases and J by 0 bases, and 10 bases separated the two germline ends. CDR3 length: 16 amino acids. Germline values: CDR1 SGHKS, CDR2 YYEKEE (reference sequence). The DNA for the CDR3 is TGTGCCAGCAGCTTGGTCGCCGTTCTCTCTGGAAACACCATATATTTT. This translates into CASSLVAVLSGNTIYF.

This clonotype was seen more than once but under ten times. V gene TRBV12-3 or TRBV12-4 combines with J gene TRBJ1-1, with D unresolved. Trimming stripped 4 bases from V and 5 bases from J, with 5 bases between. The CDR3 length is 11 residues. The CDR3 is CASSWSTEAFF. DNA for the CDR3: TGTGCCAGCAGTTGGAGTACTGAAGCTTTCTTT.

Only a few counts were recorded for this clonotype. The chain is built from TRBV6-1 and TRBJ1-5; D is perhaps TRBD1 (5 bases). The CDR3 sequence is 13 residues long. V lost 7 bases and J lost 6, with 13 bases in between. Germline V lookup: CDR1 MNHNS, CDR2 SASEGT. CDR3 sequence (DNA): TGTGCCAGCACGCCAGGGCTAGTTCAGCCCCAGCATTTT. Amino acids: CASTPGLVQPQHF.

There are a few counts of this clonotype. This chain connects TRBV20-1 to TRBJ2-5; 10 nucleotides match TRBD1. V gave up 3 bases and J gave up 4 bases; unmatched junction bases: 8. The CDR3 is 15 amino acids. Germline V gene data show CDR1 as DFQATT and CDR2 as SNEGSKA (reference sequence). In DNA, the CDR3 is TGCAGTGCTAGGAGGGGAGGGACAGGGGTAGAGACCCAGTACTTC. Its translation: CSARRGGTGVETQYF.